This T cell receptor (beta chain) is from a study of response to subunit inactivated influenza vaccine. Findings of the study overall: There was a suggestion from the authors that each seasonal influenza vaccination recruits few new T cells.

TCRdb recomputed calls from the RT-PCR reads with MiXCR, one row per CDR3 protein. The repertoire holds fewer than 700,000 distinct CDR3 sequences, with 10% to 15% as singletons. The CDR3 is 14 amino acids. V lost 5 bases, J lost 8 bases, and 18 bases lay in between. Note on this clonotype: Its antigen is not identified.

V and J are TRBV12-3 or TRBV12-4 and TRBJ1-2; D perhaps matches TRBD1 (6 bases). The TCR comes from a man between 50 and 59 years old who received an inactivated influenza vaccine. The input for sequencing was PBMCs from blood, taken about 40 days after vaccination. The CDR3 DNA sequence: TGTGCCAGCAGTCTCAGGGGCGCGAGCGGGGGCTACACCTTC. Amino acid sequence: CASSLRGASGGYTF.